This passage covers 14 T cell receptor beta chains from one sample sequenced in a study of shared clonotypes between healthy human individuals. This table comes from immunoSEQ multiplex PCR, and its TCRdb copy is limited to in-frame clones, with some not included. The data contain hundreds of thousands of clones, around two thirds of them singletons. Specimen: memory CD4+ T cells sorted from blood. Regarding subset: CD45RA-negative fraction. All receptors come from a woman aged 25-40 years in good health.

The genes are TRBV7-8 and TRBJ2-3; the match to TRBD2 covers 9 bases. Per the germline V gene, CDR1 is SGHVS and CDR2 is FQNEAQ. CDR3 size: 15 residues. Trimming removed 3 bases from V and 1 base from J; junction bases left unmatched: 2. CDR3: CASSLRTSGTDTQYF. CDR3 bases: TGTGCCAGCAGCTTGAGGACTAGCGGCACAGATACGCAGTATTTT.

About this clone: A much larger clone sits a single nucleotide away, making a read error possible. This sequence joins TRBV7-9 and TRBJ2-2; D is unresolved. The CDR3 spans 14 residues. The V and J ends lost 5 bases and 1 base respectively, with 8 bases between them. Germline V CDR1 and CDR2: SEHNR, FQNEAQ (reference sequence). CDR3 amino acids: CASSRKRNTGELFF. CDR3 DNA: TGTGCCAGCAGCCGGAAGAGGAACACCGGGGAGCTGTTTTTT.

CDR3 loop: CASKREGANTEAFF. For the CDR3, the DNA is TGTGCCAGTAAACGGGAAGGGGCGAACACTGAAGCTTTCTTT. The rearrangement uses TRBV19 and TRBJ1-1; tentatively, D is TRBD1 (5 bases). CDR3 size: 14 residues. The germline V gene has CDR1 LNHDA and CDR2 SQIVND (reference sequence). Trimming removed 7 bases from V and 1 base from J, with 13 bases in between. Full variable domain (outside the CDR3, taken from reference TRBV19 and TRBJ1-1): DGGITQSPKYLFRKEGQNVTLSCEQNLNHDAMYWYRQDPGQGLRLIYYSQIVNDFQKGDIAEGYSVSREKKESFPLTVTSAQKNPTAFYLCASKREGANTEAFFGQGTRLTVV.

V and J are TRBV2 and TRBJ2-3; a possible D gene is TRBD2 (6 bases). Trimming took off 7 bases at V and 2 bases at J, with 13 bases between the two ends. The CDR3 is 14 amino acids. Germline CDR1 reads SNHLY; CDR2 reads FYNNEI. CDR3 sequence: CASKRVRDTDTQYF. In DNA, the CDR3 is TGTGCCAGCAAGAGGGTGCGGGACACAGATACGCAGTATTTT.

The rearrangement links TRBV28 to TRBJ1-2; D is ambiguous. The germline V and J ends were trimmed by 5 bases and 0 bases, with 13 bases remaining between them. Germline values: CDR1 MDHEN, CDR2 SYDVKM. This CDR3 region has 15 residues. The CDR3 bases are TGTGCCAGCAGTCCAGACCGTCACCCTAACTATGGCTACACCTTC. As protein: CASSPDRHPNYGYTF.

The chain combines TRBV7-6 with TRBJ1-5, with 11 bases identical to TRBD1. Trimming took 5 bases from V and 6 from J; bases not matched to a gene: 0. The CDR3 is 13 residues long. Germline V gene data show CDR1 as SGHVS and CDR2 as FNYEAQ. CDR3 protein: CASSGTGGQPQHF. The CDR3, as DNA: TGTGCCAGCAGCGGGACAGGGGGTCAGCCCCAGCATTTT. The full variable domain, with the rest looked up from reference TRBV7-6 and TRBJ1-5, is GAGVSQSPRYKVTKRGQDVALRCDPISGHVSLYWYRQALGQGPEFLTYFNYEAQQDKSGLPNDRFSAERPEGSISTLTIQRTEQRDSAMYRCASSGTGGQPQHFGDGTRLSIL.

The chain has TRBV7-2 and TRBJ2-7; the match to TRBD2 covers 11 bases. The CDR3 covers 16 residues. Germline CDR1 and CDR2: SGHTA and FQGNSA. The junction had 5 bases not matched to a gene; V was cut back by 2 bases and J by 2 bases. In DNA form, the CDR3 reads TGTGCCAGCAGCTTATGGGGGACTAGCGGCGCCTACGAGCAGTACTTC. Its translation: CASSLWGTSGAYEQYF.

This clone came up once. The chain recombines TRBV6-4 with TRBJ2-2; a weak D match, TRBD2 (5 bases). V dropped 2 bases and J dropped 6 bases, with 7 bases sitting between them. CDR3 size: 13 residues. The germline V gene encodes CDR1 MRHNA and CDR2 SNTAGT. The CDR3 bases are TGTGCCAGCAGTGACGGGAGTTCCGGGGAGCTGTTTTTT. It translates to CASSDGSSGELFF.

This clone came up a few times. The chain couples TRBV23-1 to TRBJ2-7; D is ambiguous. TRBV23-1 belongs to the ORF category, with a function that is uncertain. V shed 3 bases and J shed 4 bases, with 16 bases lying between them. This CDR3 has 15 residues. CDR3 DNA: TGCGCCAGCAGTCAGATCGAAAAACCGAGATACGAGCAGTACTTC. Translating gives CASSQIEKPRYEQYF.

The rearrangement links TRBV30 to TRBJ2-5, with 8 bases aligning to TRBD2. Trimming cost V 3 bases and J 1 base; bases outside gene matches: 7. Germline CDR1 is GTSNPN and CDR2 is SVGIG (reference sequence). The CDR3 is 15 residues long. CDR3 nucleotides: TGTGCCTGGAGAGCCCTCGGGACTAGCCAAGAGACCCAGTACTTC. Its translation is CAWRALGTSQETQYF.

The gene calls are TRBV27 and TRBJ2-1; no clear D. V gave up 6 bases and J gave up 8 bases, with 5 bases separating them. The CDR3 spans 10 residues. CDR1 is MNHEY, CDR2 SMNVEV, per germline (reference sequence). The DNA of the CDR3 is TGTGCCAGCAGGGACGATGAGCAGTTCTTC. Translating gives CASRDDEQFF.

The rearrangement links TRBV25-1 to TRBJ2-2; maybe TRBD2 (5 bases). The CDR3 totals 15 residues. Germline V CDR1 and CDR2: MGHDK, SYGVNS. Trimming shortened V by 3 bases and J by 6 bases, and 14 bases separated the two germline ends. The CDR3: CASSENRDRAGELFF. The CDR3 bases are TGTGCCAGCAGTGAGAACCGGGATAGGGCCGGGGAGCTGTTTTTT.

This rearrangement joins TRBV14 to TRBJ2-7; D remains ambiguous. Germline assignment: CDR1 SGHDN and CDR2 FVKESK. The CDR3 totals 17 residues. V was pared by 3 bases and J by 3 bases, with 21 bases between. The CDR3 DNA follows: TGTGCCAGCAGCCACCGCAAGACCGGCTACACCAACTACGAGCAGTACTTC. This translates into CASSHRKTGYTNYEQYF.

The V gene is TRBV15, the J gene TRBJ2-5; D possibly uses TRBD1 or TRBD2 (6 bases each). The CDR3 has 15 residues. Trimming removed 0 bases from V and 5 bases from J, with 13 bases in between. The germline V gene has CDR1 LNHNV and CDR2 YYDKDF (reference sequence). The CDR3 is CATSRDRGPLETQYF. In DNA form, the CDR3 reads TGTGCCACCAGCAGAGACCGGGGGCCTCTGGAGACCCAGTACTTC.